This T cell receptor beta chain originates from a study of Ad26.COV2.S vaccination and SARS-CoV-2 variants. Study conclusions and caveats: Participants given vaccine showed non-spike TCR breadth similar to that of placebo recipients. Reports say spike-specific CD8+ and CD4+ T cell responses covered substantial breadth after vaccination.

In germline, CDR1 is SEHNR, CDR2 FQNEAQ (reference sequence). V shed 5 bases, J shed 4 bases, and the junction held 14 bases outside the gene matches. The CDR3 runs to 18 residues. Of note for this clone: Its antigen is still unknown.

Treatment of the sample: around 19 received Ad26.COV2.S at low or high dose, single or two shots; roughly five received placebo; per-sample allocation not given. Samples were taken on day 63 after the first vaccine or placebo injection. An Ad26 vector carrying the Wuhan-strain SARS-CoV-2 spike served as the vaccine. The data were produced by immunoSEQ multiplex PCR, yet TCRdb's version contains in-frame clones alone and is incomplete. Among 300,000 to 500,000 clones listed, roughly nine tenths were seen once. Source: peripheral blood, taken in a trial of Ad26.COV2.S vaccine versus placebo. The V and J genes are TRBV7-9 and TRBJ2-5; 12 bases are shared with TRBD2. This TCR came from a person aged 18 to 65 who received the Ad26.COV2.S COVID-19 vaccine or a placebo. The CDR3 protein is CASSLRLAGVAVSETQYF. The CDR3 DNA follows: TGTGCCAGCAGCCTAAGACTAGCGGGGGTAGCTGTCTCAGAGACCCAGTACTTC. The complete variable domain, with remaining parts taken from reference TRBV7-9 and TRBJ2-5, reads DTGVSQNPRHKITKRGQNVTFRCDPISEHNRLYWYRQTLGQGPEFLTYFQNEAQLEKSRLLSDRFSAERPKGSFSTLEIQRTEQGDSAMYLCASSLRLAGVAVSETQYFGPGTRLLVL.